The 5 T cell receptor beta chains presented below share a single source sample, sequenced in a study of blood T cell repertoires in COVID-19. TCRdb's table, derived via immunoSEQ multiplex PCR, lists solely in-frame clones and lacks some. Of 200,000 or so clones in the sample, 70% to 90% are singletons; the top ten hold 10% to 11%. The sequenced sample consisted of peripheral blood. The source of these receptors is a human donor with active or convalescent COVID-19. The donor label of this sample is uncertain.

This rearrangement joins TRBV5-4 to TRBJ1-2; TRBD1 aligns across 8 bases. The CDR3 loop spans 13 amino acids. Germline values: CDR1 SGHNT, CDR2 YYREEE (reference sequence). V lost 5 bases to trimming and J lost 8 bases; unmatched junction nucleotides: 8. CDR3 sequence reads: CASRGGQGGGYTF. CDR3 nucleotide sequence: TGTGCCAGCAGGGGCGGACAGGGAGGAGGCTACACCTTC.

This clone turned up a few times. The junction shows a germline mismatch at one end, possibly a read error. This specimen includes other DNA sequences encoding the same CDR3. The V gene is TRBV5-1, the J gene TRBJ1-2, with D possibly matching TRBD1 (6 bases). Germline V gives CDR1 SGHRS, CDR2 YFSETQ. The CDR3 runs to 14 residues. CDR3 nucleotides: TGCGCCAGCAGTTTGGAGGGACAAAACTATGGCTACACCTTC. Protein product: CASSLEGQNYGYTF.

This clone occurred a few times. The rearrangement links TRBV9 to TRBJ1-5; D is possibly TRBD1 (6 bases). Germline assignment: CDR1 SGDLS and CDR2 YYNGEE. The V end lost 4 bases, the J end lost 7 bases, and 18 bases lay between the germline ends. The CDR3 is 15 amino acids. CDR3 sequence (DNA): TGTGCCAGCAGCCCCGAGGGGGGGGCGAACCAGCCCCAGCATTTT. Residues: CASSPEGGANQPQHF.

The chain recombines TRBV19 with TRBJ1-2; D is unclear. The germline V gene has CDR1 LNHDA and CDR2 SQIVND (reference sequence). V lost 5 bases to trimming and J lost 1 base, with 14 bases between them. This CDR3 contains 15 residues. The CDR3 here is CASSFDILYNYGYTF. CDR3 in DNA: TGTGCCAGTAGTTTTGATATACTATATAACTATGGCTACACCTTC.

The chain uses TRBV28 and TRBJ2-3; 15 positions match TRBD2. This CDR3 spans 15 amino acids. Losses at the gene ends were 6 bases for V and 6 bases for J; bases not matched to a gene: 4. Germline CDR1 MDHEN, CDR2 SYDVKM. The CDR3: CASSGLAGGSDTQYF. The CDR3 bases are TGTGCCAGCAGCGGACTAGCGGGGGGGAGTGATACGCAGTATTTT.